The clone carrying this T cell receptor beta chain was detected only once. Its specificity is not known. Germline loops: CDR1 SGHRS, CDR2 YFSETQ. J lost 4 bases, V lost 4 bases, and 8 bases had no gene match. The CDR3 length is 16 residues. The data stem from a study of shared clonotypes between healthy human individuals. Study-level background: The study used three CD4 naive, three CD4 memory, two CD8 naive and one CD8 memory plate per donor.

Whole-study findings and limits: Relative to memory subsets, naive subsets generally showed larger estimated richness. With few donors, the genetic and exposure-history diversity represented was limited. The study found about 5% of naive CD4 clonotypes shared across four donors.

The repertoire was sequenced with immunoSEQ multiplex PCR; TCRdb's copy has only in-frame clones and lacks some. The data show some 1.1 million clones, 77% seen once. Source material: memory CD4+ T cells from PBMCs. Sample subset: CD45RA-negative fraction. The TCR sequence derives from a man between 18 and 35 years old in good health. Some clones in this sample may be carry-over from other donors' samples. The chain has TRBV5-1 and TRBJ2-3, with TRBD2 identical over 11 bases. CDR3 sequence: CASSVTTSGSSDTQYF. CDR3 sequence (DNA): TGCGCCAGCAGCGTGACCACTAGCGGGAGCTCAGATACGCAGTATTTT.